In its sample, the clone carrying this TCR beta chain was seen once. What it recognizes is unknown. The data were obtained in a study of OX40 agonist ivuxolimab in advanced cancers. The wider study: The study treated patients with ivuxolimab, an agonistic anti-OX40 (CD134) antibody. Patients enrolled in dose escalation were diagnosed with hepatocellular carcinoma, melanoma, renal cell or head and neck cancer. Whole-study findings and limits: Clones of CD4+ and CD8+ blood T cells grew by week 6 at doses of 0.1 to 3.0 mg/kg. Among the nonresponders, some also had low normalized T-cell clonal expansion.

The protocol was immunoSEQ multiplex PCR, while the TCRdb copy is restricted to in-frame clones and leaves out a portion. This sample carries about 32,000 clones, roughly nine tenths of them seen once, and the ten largest clones take approximately 26%. The trim removed 6 bases at V and 0 bases at J, leaving 9 bases unmatched. The CDR3 totals 17 residues. Germline V CDR1 and CDR2: LNHDA, SQIVND (reference sequence). The sequenced sample was CD4+ or CD8+ T cells sorted from blood, obtained in a trial of the OX40 agonist ivuxolimab. The chain links TRBV19 to TRBJ1-5; 9 nucleotides agree with TRBD1. The receptor comes from an adult with an advanced solid tumor such as melanoma, head and neck, liver or kidney cancer. As DNA, the CDR3 is TGTGCCAGTAGATACCGGGACAGGGCCTATAGCAATCAGCCCCAGCATTTT. Translation: CASRYRDRAYSNQPQHF.